The 14 T cell receptor beta chains below were found in one sample sequenced in a study of T cell responses to AZD1222 COVID-19 vaccine (dated by TCRdb to 2020 to 2023). To prepare the library, the immunoSEQ multiplex PCR assay was applied. TCRdb retrieved this table from immuneACCESS and kept in-frame rearrangements only. Not all clones are present; in checked studies, unresolved V genes account for under half, and no reason is known for the remainder. This sample has around 180,000 clones in its table, and around 93% of those were observed once. The ten largest clones capture about 9% of the sample. Read against the paper, the sample's time point label means: baseline before first vaccination. The material sequenced was peripheral blood, taken on day 0 of AZD1222 vaccination. Every receptor here comes from an adult in good health.

The chain joins TRBV5-1 to TRBJ2-1; 8 nucleotides align to TRBD2. Germline lookup yields CDR1 SGHRS and CDR2 YFSETQ. Germline trimming cut 1 base from V and 8 bases from J; bases unmatched to any gene: 11. The CDR3 has 16 residues. The CDR3 is CASSLLGAGRADEQFF. The CDR3 DNA is TGCGCCAGCAGCTTGTTGGGGGCCGGGAGGGCGGATGAGCAGTTCTTC.

The rearrangement joins TRBV3-1 (or the pseudogene TRBV3-2) to TRBJ1-1; no definite D call. The CDR3 totals 15 residues. Per germline, CDR1 LGHDT and CDR2 YNNKEL (reference sequence). Trimming removed 0 bases from V and 4 bases from J, with 12 bases in between. The CDR3 DNA follows: TGTGCCAGCAGCCAAGAACAAAGACGGGGCACTGAAGCTTTCTTT. It encodes CASSQEQRRGTEAFF.

CDR3 amino acids: CASSPVSASRTEAFF. The DNA for the CDR3 is TGTGCCAGCAGCCCGGTATCCGCATCACGAACTGAAGCTTTCTTT. The rearrangement links TRBV5-6 to TRBJ1-1; no clear D. Germline lookup yields CDR1 SGHDT and CDR2 YYEEEE. The CDR3 has 15 residues. V shed 4 bases and J shed 5 bases, with 18 bases lying between them.

This clone appeared a single time. The chain employs TRBV5-4 and TRBJ2-1, with no clear D. The CDR3 has 15 residues. Trimming removed 2 bases from V and 0 bases from J, with 9 bases in between. Germline V CDR1 and CDR2: SGHNT, YYREEE (reference sequence). CDR3 amino acids: CASSFHFSSYNEQFF. DNA for the CDR3: TGTGCCAGCAGCTTCCACTTCTCCTCCTACAATGAGCAGTTCTTC.

In this sample, this clone turned up once. V is TRBV2 and J is TRBJ2-1, with D unresolved. The CDR3 loop spans 13 amino acids. Germline-derived CDR1 and CDR2 are SNHLY and FYNNEI. Deletions cut 1 base from V and 9 bases from J, with 10 bases between. CDR3 amino acids: CASSEGGLGEQFF. The CDR3 coding sequence is TGTGCCAGCAGTGAAGGAGGTCTGGGTGAGCAGTTCTTC.

J is TRBJ1-4 and V is TRBV10-1, with D maybe TRBD1 (6 bases). CDR3 length: 15 amino acids. Trimming pared 0 bases from V and 5 bases from J, leaving 10 bases between. Per germline, CDR1 WNHNN and CDR2 SYGVQD (reference sequence). The DNA of the CDR3 is TGCGCCAGCAGTGAGTCTAACAGGGTGAATGAAAAACTGTTTTTT. Protein: CASSESNRVNEKLFF.

This sequence joins TRBV6-2 or TRBV6-3 and TRBJ2-1; D is unclear. The germline CDR1 and CDR2 sequences are MNHEY and SVGEGT. The CDR3 sequence is 16 residues long. V gave up 0 bases and J gave up 4 bases, with 13 bases separating them. The DNA of the CDR3 is TGTGCCAGCAGTTACTCGGTGTCTAACATGTACAATGAGCAGTTCTTC. Translation gives CASSYSVSNMYNEQFF.

Only one count was recorded for this clone. V usage is TRBV29-1 and J usage is TRBJ2-7, with D perhaps TRBD2 (6 bases). The CDR3 has 12 amino acids. Deletions cut 1 base from V and 5 bases from J, with 9 bases between. Germline CDR1 reads SQVTM; CDR2 reads ANQGSEA. The CDR3 here is CSVEGGTHEQYF. For the CDR3, the DNA is TGCAGCGTTGAAGGCGGGACCCACGAGCAGTACTTC.

The V and J genes are TRBV9 and TRBJ2-7, with no clear D. Germline V gives CDR1 SGDLS, CDR2 YYNGEE. This CDR3 is 14 amino acids long. Trimming left V 0 bases short and J 0 bases short, with 7 bases between. CDR3 protein: CASSVGRASYEQYF. In DNA form, the CDR3 reads TGTGCCAGCAGCGTAGGCCGGGCCTCCTACGAGCAGTACTTC. Full variable domain (outside the CDR3, taken from reference TRBV9 and TRBJ2-7): DSGVTQTPKHLITATGQRVTLRCSPRSGDLSVYWYQQSLDQGLQFLIQYYNGEERAKGNILERFSAQQFPDLHSELNLSSLELGDSALYFCASSVGRASYEQYFGPGTRLTVT.

The chain is built from TRBV5-1 and TRBJ1-6, with 8 bases matching TRBD1. Trimming cost V 0 bases and J 7 bases; bases outside gene matches: 0. The germline V gene has CDR1 SGHRS and CDR2 YFSETQ. The CDR3 is made up of 14 amino acids. The CDR3 DNA reads TGCGCCAGCAGCTTGGACAGGGGGAATTCACCCCTCCACTTT. This codes for CASSLDRGNSPLHF.

The chain is built from TRBV19 and TRBJ1-3; D remains unclear. Trimming removed 5 bases from V and 0 bases from J, with 8 bases in between. Germline V gene lookup returns CDR1 LNHDA and CDR2 SQIVND (reference sequence). The CDR3 loop spans 14 amino acids. CDR3 DNA: TGTGCCAGTAGTCCAGGTTACTCTGGAAACACCATATATTTT. It encodes CASSPGYSGNTIYF.

The rearrangement links TRBV12-3 or TRBV12-4 to TRBJ1-2; D is ambiguous. The V end lost 0 bases, the J end lost 8 bases, and 7 bases lay between the germline ends. The CDR3 is made up of 12 amino acids. The CDR3 loop is CASSLAYYGYTF. CDR3 in DNA: TGTGCCAGCAGTTTAGCGTATTACGGCTACACCTTC.

This clone was seen just once. The V and J genes are TRBV5-1 and TRBJ2-3; D is undetermined. V was shortened by 4 bases and J by 4 bases, with 4 bases between the two germline ends. CDR1 is SGHRS, CDR2 YFSETQ, per germline. This CDR3 is built from 11 residues. DNA of the CDR3: TGCGCCAGCAGCCGGTCAGATACGCAGTATTTT. Its translation: CASSRSDTQYF.

The V gene is TRBV28, the J gene TRBJ1-5, with D possibly being TRBD1 (5 bases). V was trimmed by 5 bases and J by 0 bases, leaving 8 bases between them. CDR1 is MDHEN and CDR2 is SYDVKM in the germline V gene. This CDR3 has 14 residues. CDR3 sequence: CASSRQPSNQPQHF. In DNA, the CDR3 is TGTGCCAGCAGTCGACAGCCTAGCAATCAGCCCCAGCATTTT.